This TCR beta chain originates from a study of cytomegalovirus exposure and HLA in healthy donors. The CDR3 has 15 residues. Germline V gives CDR1 LGHNA, CDR2 YNFKEQ. The ends lost 4 bases at V and 6 bases at J; junction bases unmatched: 9. With 60 Vbeta and 13 Jbeta primers, the PCR was carried out. The protocol was immunoSEQ multiplex PCR, while the TCRdb copy is restricted to in-frame clones and leaves out a portion. Here the sample spans around 130,000 clones, under 85% being singletons. This clone was counted once. This chain connects TRBV4-2 to TRBJ2-1; 7 bases map to TRBD1. The sequenced material came from PBMCs. The TCR sequence derives from a young man in good health and CMV-seronegative. The CDR3 spells CASSRGRGGLNEQFF. The CDR3 DNA reads as TGTGCCAGCAGCCGAGGGAGAGGGGGCCTCAATGAGCAGTTCTTC.